This T cell receptor beta chain was sequenced for a study of shared clonotypes between healthy human individuals. The study's findings and limits: Relative to clonotypes present in all four donors, those not shared had lower generation probabilities. Sharing across four donors was highest in naive CD4 (roughly 5%) and lowest in memory CD8 (around 0.4%).

The table came from immunoSEQ multiplex PCR; TCRdb's copy has only in-frame clones and leaves some out. The table has about 670,000 clones, 55% to 75% seen once. Germline V gives CDR1 MNHEY, CDR2 SMNVEV (reference sequence). The CDR3 is 15 residues long. With V trimmed by 7 bases and J by 6 bases, 14 bases remained unmatched. As to this clone: Its antigen is as yet unknown.

The sequence was obtained from a woman younger than 45 in good health. The material sequenced was memory CD4+ T cells sorted from blood. The subset: CD45RA-negative fraction. The chain carries TRBV27 and TRBJ1-1, with TRBD1 identical over 7 bases. For the CDR3, the DNA is TGTGCCAGCACCTCCCAGACAGGGCCGGGGGCTGAAGCTTTCTTT. Amino acids: CASTSQTGPGAEAFF.